This passage covers 18 T cell receptor beta chains from one sample sequenced in a study of early T cells in non-severe SARS-CoV-2 infection. TCRdb used MiXCR to reprocess the 5' RACE reads, holding one entry per CDR3 protein. The data show over 45,000 distinct CDR3 sequences, over 13% seen once. Sequenced material: whole blood, taken at baseline. The receptors were sampled from an adult who was a healthcare worker with PCR-confirmed SARS-CoV-2 infection or an uninfected control (not recorded which).

This clonotype appeared a few times. V and J are TRBV7-2 and TRBJ2-1, with D unresolved. The CDR3 length is 15 residues. Germline CDR1 and CDR2: SGHTA and FQGNSA. V shed 0 bases and J shed 2 bases, with 8 bases lying between them. Here the CDR3 DNA reads TGTGCCAGCAGCTTAGCGCGCGGAACCTACAATGAGCAGTTCTTC. Translated: CASSLARGTYNEQFF.

This clonotype was seen repeatedly, ten times or more. V gene TRBV7-2 combines with J gene TRBJ2-1; D call uncertain. The CDR3 loop spans 12 amino acids. V shed 5 bases and J shed 9 bases, with 11 bases lying between them. CDR1 and CDR2 from the germline V gene are SGHTA and FQGNSA. The CDR3 DNA sequence: TGTGCCAGCAGCACCCTAGGGCTTGAGCAGTTCTTC. Its translation: CASSTLGLEQFF.

This clonotype was observed a handful of times. This rearrangement joins TRBV5-1 to TRBJ2-3; 7 positions match TRBD2. V was clipped by 4 bases and J by 4 bases; unmatched bases: 6. The CDR3 is 14 residues long. Per the germline V gene, CDR1 is SGHRS and CDR2 is YFSETQ. The CDR3 sequence: CASSHEGRADTQYF. The DNA of the CDR3 is TGCGCCAGCAGCCACGAAGGGAGGGCAGATACGCAGTATTTT.

The chain carries TRBV5-5 and TRBJ2-2; the D gene could be TRBD1 or TRBD2 (5 bases each). With 6 bases removed from V and 9 bases from J, the gap between germline ends came to 18 bases. The CDR3 totals 14 residues. CDR1 SGHKS and CDR2 YYEKEE come from the germline V gene (reference sequence). The CDR3 sequence: CASNSFEGRRELFF. CDR3 sequence (DNA): TGTGCCAGCAACTCCTTTGAGGGGCGGAGGGAGCTGTTTTTT.

This chain joins TRBV28 and TRBJ2-1; D unclear. With 8 bases removed from V and 5 bases from J, the gap between germline ends came to 13 bases. CDR1 MDHEN and CDR2 SYDVKM come from the germline V gene. The CDR3 extends over 13 amino acids. The CDR3 spells CASLLVGNNEQFF. Written as DNA, the CDR3 is TGTGCCAGCCTCCTAGTGGGAAACAATGAGCAGTTCTTC.

The chain joins TRBV6-2 or TRBV6-3 to TRBJ2-3; 8 bases are shared with TRBD2. Germline V gives CDR1 MNHEY, CDR2 SVGEGT. The CDR3 is 20 residues long. Trimming removed 3 bases from V and 5 bases from J; junction bases left unmatched: 22. CDR3 protein: CASSYHRMRTSSSRVDTQYF. DNA of the CDR3: TGTGCCAGCAGTTATCATCGGATGAGGACTAGCAGTTCGAGGGTAGATACGCAGTATTTT.

This clonotype showed up just a few times. The chain employs TRBV5-1 and TRBJ1-1; 7 nucleotides agree with TRBD1. Trimming cost V 2 bases and J 3 bases; bases outside gene matches: 1. CDR3 size: 13 residues. Germline V lookup: CDR1 SGHRS, CDR2 YFSETQ. Here the CDR3 reads CASSFQGDTEAFF. CDR3 sequence (DNA): TGCGCCAGCAGCTTCCAGGGGGACACTGAAGCTTTCTTT.

This clonotype came up many times. The genes are TRBV11-2 and TRBJ2-7, with no clear D. CDR1 is SGHAT and CDR2 is FQNNGV in the germline V gene. V shed 3 bases and J shed 0 bases, with 6 bases lying between them. The CDR3 is 13 amino acids. CDR3 sequence (DNA): TGTGCCAGCAGCTTCGACCGCTCCTACGAGCAGTACTTC. It encodes CASSFDRSYEQYF.

This CDR3 reads CASSPGLAGGRSYNEQFF. CDR3 nucleotides: TGCGCCAGCAGCCCCGGACTAGCGGGGGGGCGTTCCTACAATGAGCAGTTCTTC. The chain uses TRBV4-1 and TRBJ2-1; 15 positions match TRBD2. This CDR3 comprises 18 residues. CDR1 and CDR2 from the germline V gene are MGHRA and YSYEKL. V was pared by 4 bases and J by 1 base, with 5 bases of the junction left unmatched.

By proportion, this clonotype is medium-sized. V is TRBV20-1 and J is TRBJ2-2, with 9 bases that match TRBD2. CDR3 size: 14 residues. V shed 6 bases, J shed 6 bases, and the junction held 8 bases outside the gene matches. Looked up from germline, CDR1 is DFQATT and CDR2 is SNEGSKA (reference sequence). The CDR3, as DNA: TGCAGTGCCCCCGCTAGCGGGATCGCCGGGGAGCTGTTTTTT. It is translated as CSAPASGIAGELFF.

Only one count was recorded for this clonotype. The chain recombines TRBV12-3 or TRBV12-4 with TRBJ2-3, with no clear D. V lost 3 bases and J lost 1, with 8 bases in between. The CDR3 is 14 amino acids. In DNA form, the CDR3 reads TGTGCCAGCAGTTTTGCACGCGGCACAGATACGCAGTATTTT. This codes for CASSFARGTDTQYF.

V and J are TRBV20-1 and TRBJ2-1; 7 nucleotides agree with TRBD1. The V gene end was trimmed by 6 bases and the J gene end by 4 bases; junction bases not matched to a gene: 9. CDR3 length equals 14 residues. In germline, CDR1 is DFQATT, CDR2 SNEGSKA (reference sequence). The chain's CDR3 is CSAPRGGSYNEQFF. The DNA for the CDR3 is TGCAGTGCCCCCCGAGGGGGCTCGTACAATGAGCAGTTCTTC.

This clonotype was detected many times. This sequence joins TRBV9 and TRBJ2-7, with TRBD2 as a possible D gene (6 bases). Germline CDR1 SGDLS, CDR2 YYNGEE. The CDR3 is made up of 14 amino acids. V was clipped by 4 bases and J by 8 bases, with 19 bases between them. In nucleotides, the CDR3 is TGTGCCAGCAGCCCAGCGGGCCCCGCTTTCCAGCAGTACTTC. Protein: CASSPAGPAFQQYF.

In this sample, this clonotype turned up a few times. The CDR3 DNA follows: TGTGCCAGCAGTGGGGACAATCAGCCCCAGCATTTT. Residues: CASSGDNQPQHF. The V and J genes are TRBV2 and TRBJ1-5; D call uncertain. V gave up 4 bases and J gave up 3 bases, with 4 bases separating them. The CDR3 spans 12 residues. CDR1 SNHLY and CDR2 FYNNEI come from the germline V gene.

This clonotype was found many times. The V gene is TRBV5-1, the J gene TRBJ2-1; a weak D match, TRBD2 (5 bases). The CDR3 is made up of 15 amino acids. CDR1 and CDR2 from the germline V gene are SGHRS and YFSETQ. V was trimmed by 0 bases and J by 8 bases, leaving 15 bases between them. DNA for the CDR3: TGCGCCAGCAGCTTGGAGGGCGGAGGAAGGTATGAGCAGTTCTTC. This gives the protein CASSLEGGGRYEQFF.

Many counts were recorded for this clonotype. The gene calls are TRBV3-1 and TRBJ2-2; 8 bases are shared with TRBD1. Germline V CDR1 and CDR2: LGHDT, YNNKEL (reference sequence). The CDR3 has 16 residues. V lost 1 base, J lost 6 bases, and 7 bases stayed unmatched. The CDR3 spells CASSQGAGQGSGELFF. The CDR3, as DNA: TGTGCCAGCAGCCAAGGGGCAGGACAGGGTTCCGGGGAGCTGTTTTTT.

This clonotype came up a few times. This chain links TRBV5-1 with TRBJ2-7; 7 bases map to TRBD2. The CDR3 contains 14 residues. Looked up from germline, CDR1 is SGHRS and CDR2 is YFSETQ. Losses at the gene ends were 1 base for V and 6 bases for J; bases not matched to a gene: 7. CDR3 amino acids: CASSLSSTGGEQYF. The CDR3 bases are TGCGCCAGCAGCTTGTCTAGCACGGGGGGCGAGCAGTACTTC.

This clonotype was recorded many times. This chain joins TRBV6-6 and TRBJ2-1; tentative D call: TRBD2 (7 bases). The CDR3 runs to 15 residues. Germline CDR1 reads MNHNY; CDR2 reads SVGAGI (reference sequence). Trimming pared 1 base from V and 7 bases from J, leaving 14 bases between. The CDR3 sequence is CASSYLVGGPNEQFF. The DNA for the CDR3 is TGTGCCAGCAGTTACTTAGTGGGGGGGCCTAATGAGCAGTTCTTC.